This TCR beta chain came from a study of blood T cell repertoires in COVID-19. On the study more broadly: Acute and convalescent COVID-19 specimens originated in the United States, Italy and Spain. T cells, B-cell-depleted T cells, or PBMCs provided the cDNA or gDNA that served as material.

Germline V CDR1 and CDR2: LNHDA, SQIVND (reference sequence). V lost 3 bases and J 2 bases, leaving 10 bases between the germline ends. The length of the CDR3 is 14 residues. Assay: immunoSEQ multiplex PCR; the TCRdb copy retains only in-frame clones and omits some. The table lists roughly 93,000 clones, about nine tenths of them singletons. The sample consisted of peripheral blood. The receptor was isolated from a human donor in a cohort sampled during active COVID-19. This rearrangement joins TRBV19 to TRBJ2-5; D is perhaps TRBD2 (6 bases). The CDR3 loop reads CASSIRGGQETQYF. CDR3 DNA sequence: TGTGCCAGTAGTATCCGAGGAGGGCAAGAGACCCAGTACTTC.